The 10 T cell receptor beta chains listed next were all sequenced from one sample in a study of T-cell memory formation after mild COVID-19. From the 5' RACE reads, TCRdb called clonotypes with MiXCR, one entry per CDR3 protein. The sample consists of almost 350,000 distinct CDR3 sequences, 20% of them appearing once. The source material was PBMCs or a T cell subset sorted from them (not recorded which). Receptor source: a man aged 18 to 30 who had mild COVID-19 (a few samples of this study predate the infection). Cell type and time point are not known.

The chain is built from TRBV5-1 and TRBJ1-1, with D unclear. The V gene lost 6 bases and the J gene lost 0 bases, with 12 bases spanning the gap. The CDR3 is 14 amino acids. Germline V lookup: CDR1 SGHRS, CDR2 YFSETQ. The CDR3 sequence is CASTLTTMNTEAFF. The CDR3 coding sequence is TGCGCCAGCACCCTGACGACCATGAACACTGAAGCTTTCTTT.

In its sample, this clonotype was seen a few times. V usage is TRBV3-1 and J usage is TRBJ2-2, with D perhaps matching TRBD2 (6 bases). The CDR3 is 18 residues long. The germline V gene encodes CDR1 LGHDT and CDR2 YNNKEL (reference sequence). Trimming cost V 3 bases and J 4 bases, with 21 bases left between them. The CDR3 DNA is TGTGCCAGCAGCCACCAGAAGTACCTAGCGCGAGGCACCGGGGAGCTGTTTTTT. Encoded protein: CASSHQKYLARGTGELFF.

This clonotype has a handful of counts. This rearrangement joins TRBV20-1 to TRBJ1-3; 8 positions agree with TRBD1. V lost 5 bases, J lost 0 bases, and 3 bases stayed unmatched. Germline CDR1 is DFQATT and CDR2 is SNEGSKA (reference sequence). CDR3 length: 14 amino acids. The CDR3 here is CSAPDRASGNTIYF. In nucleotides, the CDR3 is TGCAGTGCTCCGGACAGGGCCTCTGGAAACACCATATATTTT.

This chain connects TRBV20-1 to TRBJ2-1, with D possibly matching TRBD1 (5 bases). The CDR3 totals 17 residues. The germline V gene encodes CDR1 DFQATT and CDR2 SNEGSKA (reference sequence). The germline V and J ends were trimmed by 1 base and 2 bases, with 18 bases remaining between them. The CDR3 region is CSARVAGFEGPYNEQFF. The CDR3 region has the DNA TGCAGTGCTAGAGTTGCAGGGTTCGAAGGTCCCTACAATGAGCAGTTCTTC.

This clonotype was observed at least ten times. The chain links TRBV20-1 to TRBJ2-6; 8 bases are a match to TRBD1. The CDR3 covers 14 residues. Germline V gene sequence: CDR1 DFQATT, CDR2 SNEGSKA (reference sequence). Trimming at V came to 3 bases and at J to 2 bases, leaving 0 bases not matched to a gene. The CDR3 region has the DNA TGCAGTGCTAGGACAGGGGCTGGGGCCAACGTCCTGACTTTC. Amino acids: CSARTGAGANVLTF.

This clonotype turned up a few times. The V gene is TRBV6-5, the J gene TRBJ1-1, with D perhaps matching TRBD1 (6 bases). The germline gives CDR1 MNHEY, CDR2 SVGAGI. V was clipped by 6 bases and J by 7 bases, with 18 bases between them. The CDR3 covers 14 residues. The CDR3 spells CASSRLNGQLEAFF. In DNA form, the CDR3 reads TGTGCCAGCAGCCGGCTTAACGGACAGCTTGAAGCTTTCTTT.

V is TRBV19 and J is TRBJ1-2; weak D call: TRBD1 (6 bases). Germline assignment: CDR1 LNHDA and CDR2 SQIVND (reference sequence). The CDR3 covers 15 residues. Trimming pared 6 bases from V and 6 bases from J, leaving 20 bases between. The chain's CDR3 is CASSDPSTGANGYTF. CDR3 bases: TGTGCCAGTAGCGATCCCTCGACGGGGGCGAATGGCTACACCTTC.

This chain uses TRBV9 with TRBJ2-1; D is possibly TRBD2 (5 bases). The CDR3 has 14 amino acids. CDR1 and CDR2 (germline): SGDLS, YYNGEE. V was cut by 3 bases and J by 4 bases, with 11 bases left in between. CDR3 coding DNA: TGTGCCAGCAGCGGACCCCCGGGATACAATGAGCAGTTCTTC. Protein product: CASSGPPGYNEQFF.

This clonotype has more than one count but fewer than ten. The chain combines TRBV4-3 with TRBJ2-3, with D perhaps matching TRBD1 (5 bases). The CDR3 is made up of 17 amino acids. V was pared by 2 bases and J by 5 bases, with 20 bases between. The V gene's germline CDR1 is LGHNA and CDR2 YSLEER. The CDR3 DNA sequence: TGCGCCAGCAGCCAACGAGATTACAGGTTTAGTCGAGATACGCAGTATTTT. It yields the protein CASSQRDYRFSRDTQYF.

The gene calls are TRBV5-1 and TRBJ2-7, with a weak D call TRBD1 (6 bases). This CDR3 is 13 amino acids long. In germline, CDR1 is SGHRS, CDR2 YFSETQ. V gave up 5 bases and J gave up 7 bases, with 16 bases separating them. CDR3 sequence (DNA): TGCGCCAGCAGGGGAGACGGGACACTTGAGCAGTACTTC. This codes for CASRGDGTLEQYF.